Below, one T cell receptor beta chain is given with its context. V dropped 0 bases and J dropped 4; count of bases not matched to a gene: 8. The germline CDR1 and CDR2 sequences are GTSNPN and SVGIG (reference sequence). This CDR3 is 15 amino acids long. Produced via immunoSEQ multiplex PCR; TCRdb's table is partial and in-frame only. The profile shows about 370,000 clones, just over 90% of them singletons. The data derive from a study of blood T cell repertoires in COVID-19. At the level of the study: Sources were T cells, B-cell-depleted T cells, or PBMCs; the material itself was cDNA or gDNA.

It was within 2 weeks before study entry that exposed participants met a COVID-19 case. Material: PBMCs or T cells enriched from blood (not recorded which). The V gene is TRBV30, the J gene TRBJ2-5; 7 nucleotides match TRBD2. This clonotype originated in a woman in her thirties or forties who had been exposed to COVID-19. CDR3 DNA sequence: TGTGCCTGGAGTGTAATGAGCGGGATGGGAGAGACCCAGTACTTC. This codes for CAWSVMSGMGETQYF.